Below are 30 T cell receptor beta chains sequenced from a single sample in a study of T cell responses to AZD1222 COVID-19 vaccine. The table came from immunoSEQ multiplex PCR; TCRdb's copy has only in-frame clones and leaves some out. The data contain tens of thousands of clones, 70% to 90% of them singletons. This sample comprised peripheral blood, obtained on day 0 of AZD1222 vaccination. These TCRs come from an adult in good health.

The chain links TRBV5-4 to TRBJ2-1; 10 bases line up with TRBD1. The CDR3 spans 15 residues. V shed 3 bases, J shed 3 bases, and the junction held 3 bases outside the gene matches. Germline CDR1 reads SGHNT; CDR2 reads YYREEE (reference sequence). CDR3 coding DNA: TGTGCCAGCAGCTCAGGACAGGGGGGCTACAATGAGCAGTTCTTC. Protein sequence: CASSSGQGGYNEQFF.

This clone appeared a single time. This chain uses TRBV6-1 with TRBJ2-7; no reliable D call. V lost 1 base, J lost 0 bases, and 10 bases lay in between. Germline values: CDR1 MNHNS, CDR2 SASEGT. The CDR3 length is 15 residues. The CDR3 sequence: CASSEGPPSSYEQYF. The CDR3 DNA reads as TGTGCCAGCAGTGAAGGACCACCAAGCTCCTACGAGCAGTACTTC.

About this clone itself: At one end, the junction sequence differs from germline, possibly due to a read error. The J gene is TRBJ2-1, the V gene TRBV19, with 7 positions matching TRBD2. The CDR3 is 16 amino acids. The germline CDR1 and CDR2 sequences are LNHDA and SQIVND (reference sequence). CDR3 region: CASSPRTSVSYNERFF. The DNA for the CDR3 is TGTGCCAGTAGTCCCCGGACTAGTGTCTCCTACAATGAGCGGTTCTTC.

This clone was observed a handful of times. J is TRBJ1-6 and V is TRBV11-2; 10 bases line up with TRBD1. The length of the CDR3 is 16 residues. Germline loops: CDR1 SGHAT, CDR2 FQNNGV. V lost 5 bases and J lost 2; bases outside the gene matches: 3. The CDR3 DNA sequence: TGTGCCAGCAGCCCAGGACAGGGGGCCTATAATTCACCCCTCCACTTT. It codes for CASSPGQGAYNSPLHF.

The chain has TRBV19 and TRBJ1-2; D is possibly TRBD1 (5 bases). CDR1 is LNHDA, CDR2 SQIVND, per germline (reference sequence). Trimming left V 3 bases short and J 3 bases short, with 11 bases between. CDR3 length: 14 residues. As DNA, the CDR3 is TGTGCCAGTAGTATTCCGCAGGGCGACTATGGCTACACCTTC. Its protein product is CASSIPQGDYGYTF.

CDR3 in amino acids: CASTDRGESEAFF. The CDR3 coding sequence is TGTGCCAGCACGGACAGGGGGGAGTCTGAAGCTTTCTTT. The chain links TRBV18 to TRBJ1-1; 10 positions match TRBD1. In germline, CDR1 is KGHSH, CDR2 LQKENI. This CDR3 is 13 amino acids long. Losses at the gene ends were 8 bases for V and 6 bases for J; bases not matched to a gene: 6.

The chain carries TRBV7-9 and TRBJ2-7; D is possibly TRBD1 or TRBD2 (5 bases each). The V and J ends lost 2 bases and 5 bases respectively, with 13 bases between them. Germline CDR1 and CDR2: SEHNR and FQNEAQ (reference sequence). The CDR3 is made up of 14 amino acids. The CDR3: CASSLSSRDDEQYF. DNA of the CDR3: TGTGCCAGCAGCTTATCTTCAAGGGACGACGAGCAGTACTTC.

This chain joins TRBV6-6 and TRBJ1-4, with 7 bases that match TRBD1. With 8 bases clipped from V and 3 bases from J, the junction kept 3 bases outside the gene matches. The CDR3 spans 13 residues. From germline, CDR1 is MNHNY and CDR2 SVGAGI (reference sequence). CDR3 loop: CASRDSPNEKLFF. CDR3 nucleotide sequence: TGTGCCAGCCGGGACAGTCCTAATGAAAAACTGTTTTTT.

This clone occurred once. The gene calls are TRBV27 and TRBJ2-1; D tentatively reads TRBD1 or TRBD2 (6 bases each). Germline CDR1 and CDR2: MNHEY and SMNVEV (reference sequence). The CDR3 totals 20 residues. Trimming stripped 4 bases from V and 2 bases from J, with 27 bases between. The CDR3 loop is CASSSRGPYRWGDTYNEQFF. CDR3 nucleotide sequence: TGTGCCAGCAGTTCCCGGGGTCCATATCGGTGGGGGGACACCTACAATGAGCAGTTCTTC.

The gene calls are TRBV7-8 and TRBJ2-4; the match to TRBD1 covers 7 bases. Germline assignment: CDR1 SGHVS and CDR2 FQNEAQ. V lost 5 bases to trimming and J lost 3 bases; unmatched junction nucleotides: 4. The CDR3 runs 14 residues. For the CDR3, the DNA is TGTGCCAGCAGCAAAAGGGACAGCAAAAACATTCAGTACTTC. This translates into CASSKRDSKNIQYF.

The rearrangement joins TRBV29-1 to TRBJ1-6; maybe TRBD1 (5 bases). From germline, CDR1 is SQVTM and CDR2 ANQGSEA. The V end lost 4 bases, the J end lost 6 bases, and 13 bases lay between the germline ends. The CDR3 extends over 14 amino acids. The DNA for the CDR3 is TGCAGCGTTGGGTCAGGGAACGGTAATTCACCCCTCCACTTT. Translated, it gives CSVGSGNGNSPLHF.

The CDR3 sequence is CASTRTGSYTDTQYF. The CDR3, as DNA: TGTGCCAGCACCCGGACAGGGTCCTACACAGATACGCAGTATTTT. This rearrangement joins TRBV7-3 to TRBJ2-3; 8 bases fit TRBD1. The CDR3 runs to 15 residues. CDR1 SGHTA and CDR2 FQGTGA come from the germline V gene. V trimming: 7 bases; J trimming: 2 bases; junction bases outside the gene matches: 8.

The genes are TRBV25-1 and TRBJ1-4, with D unresolved. Trimming took 1 base from V and 0 from J, leaving 9 bases between them. CDR1 and CDR2 (germline): MGHDK, SYGVNS. The CDR3 is 16 residues long. CDR3 in amino acids: CASSESRTATNEKLFF. The CDR3 nucleotides read TGTGCCAGCAGTGAATCCAGGACCGCAACTAATGAAAAACTGTTTTTT.

The V gene is TRBV6-1, the J gene TRBJ2-1; maybe TRBD1 (6 bases). Germline V gene data show CDR1 as MNHNS and CDR2 as SASEGT. Trimming stripped 3 bases from V and 2 bases from J, with 11 bases between. The length of the CDR3 is 15 residues. The CDR3 reads CASSDRDTPYNEQFF. CDR3 coding DNA: TGTGCCAGCAGTGATAGGGACACCCCCTACAATGAGCAGTTCTTC.

The CDR3 loop reads CASSLGQGETQYF. The CDR3 region has the DNA TGCGCCAGCAGCTTGGGCCAGGGAGAGACCCAGTACTTC. The chain combines TRBV5-1 with TRBJ2-5, with a tentative D call TRBD1 (5 bases). This CDR3 has 13 residues. Germline CDR1 SGHRS, CDR2 YFSETQ. V lost 0 bases and J 4 bases, leaving 7 bases between the germline ends.

V gene TRBV27 combines with J gene TRBJ1-5; the D is unclear. CDR1 MNHEY and CDR2 SMNVEV come from the germline V gene (reference sequence). V was cut by 3 bases and J by 0 bases, with 3 bases left in between. This CDR3 comprises 13 residues. The CDR3 coding sequence is TGTGCCAGCAGTTTTGATAGCAATCAGCCCCAGCATTTT. Protein: CASSFDSNQPQHF.

The V call is TRBV5-1, the J call TRBJ2-7; perhaps TRBD2 as D (7 bases). Looked up from germline, CDR1 is SGHRS and CDR2 is YFSETQ. Trimming took off 3 bases at V and 3 bases at J, with 13 bases between the two ends. The CDR3 runs 14 residues. In DNA form, the CDR3 reads TGCGCCAGCAGCTCTAACAGGGAGGGCTACGAGCAGTACTTC. Encoded protein: CASSSNREGYEQYF. The full variable domain, with the rest looked up from reference TRBV5-1 and TRBJ2-7, is KAGVTQTPRYLIKTRGQQVTLSCSPISGHRSVSWYQQTPGQGLQFLFEYFSETQRNKGNFPGRFSGRQFSNSRSEMNVSTLELGDSALYLCASSSNREGYEQYFGPGTRLTVT.

The V and J genes are TRBV13 and TRBJ2-7, with 7 bases fitting TRBD1. Germline assignment: CDR1 PRHDT and CDR2 FYEKMQ (reference sequence). This CDR3 region has 14 residues. The trim removed 5 bases at V and 5 bases at J, leaving 9 bases unmatched. CDR3 protein: CASSRDRAQHEQYF. The CDR3 nucleotides read TGTGCCAGCAGCCGCGACAGGGCACAACACGAGCAGTACTTC.

CDR3 sequence reads: CASSYGGTPSNQPQHF. CDR3 nucleotides: TGTGCCAGCAGTTACGGCGGGACACCTAGCAATCAGCCCCAGCATTTT. The chain joins TRBV6-2 or TRBV6-3 to TRBJ1-5, with D possibly being TRBD1 (6 bases). The CDR3 extends over 16 amino acids. Germline lookup yields CDR1 MNHEY and CDR2 SVGEGT. Trimming cost V 2 bases and J 0 bases, with 11 bases left between them.

The chain has TRBV19 and TRBJ2-3; D may be TRBD1 or TRBD2 (5 bases each). The CDR3 has 14 residues. Per germline, CDR1 LNHDA and CDR2 SQIVND (reference sequence). Trimming cost V 4 bases and J 6 bases, with 14 bases left between them. This chain's CDR3 is CASSNRGVGDTQYF. The CDR3 DNA reads as TGTGCCAGTAGTAATCGAGGGGTTGGGGATACGCAGTATTTT.

V usage is TRBV12-3 or TRBV12-4 and J usage is TRBJ2-7; D is unresolved. The CDR3 extends over 13 amino acids. The V end was cut by 6 bases, the J end by 1 base, with 10 bases between. The CDR3 DNA reads as TGTGCCAGCAGCCGAGTTGCGTCCTACGAGCAGTACTTC. Protein sequence: CASSRVASYEQYF.

This sequence joins TRBV6-5 and TRBJ2-3, with 8 bases aligning to TRBD2. V lost 7 bases to trimming and J lost 8 bases; unmatched junction nucleotides: 8. Germline loops: CDR1 MNHEY, CDR2 SVGAGI. The CDR3 sequence is 13 residues long. The CDR3 region has the DNA TGTGCCAGCACCCTCGGGGGGGAGGGTACGCAGTATTTT. As protein: CASTLGGEGTQYF.

This chain joins TRBV6-5 and TRBJ1-1, with D maybe TRBD1 (6 bases). The CDR3 is 13 residues long. Germline-derived CDR1 and CDR2 are MNHEY and SVGAGI. Trimming took 2 bases from V and 7 from J, leaving 11 bases between them. The CDR3 reads CASSYVQGREAFF. The CDR3 nucleotides are TGTGCCAGCAGTTACGTACAGGGTCGTGAAGCTTTCTTT.

The chain carries TRBV14 and TRBJ1-2; a weak D match, TRBD1 (6 bases). This CDR3 is 15 amino acids long. Deletions cut 0 bases from V and 8 bases from J, with 16 bases between. Germline lookup yields CDR1 SGHDN and CDR2 FVKESK. As DNA, the CDR3 is TGTGCCAGCAGCCAAGACTCAGGGGCTCTTGACGGCTACACCTTC. Translated, it gives CASSQDSGALDGYTF. The whole variable domain, remainder taken from reference TRBV14 and TRBJ1-2, is EAGVTQFPSHSVIEKGQTVTLRCDPISGHDNLYWYRRVMGKEIKFLLHFVKESKQDESGMPNNRFLAERTGGTYSTLKVQPAELEDSGVYFCASSQDSGALDGYTFGSGTRLTVV.

The chain links TRBV9 to TRBJ2-5; D is ambiguous. V was trimmed by 1 base and J by 4 bases, leaving 8 bases between them. This CDR3 region has 13 residues. The germline V gene encodes CDR1 SGDLS and CDR2 YYNGEE. The DNA of the CDR3 is TGTGCCAGCAGCGTATCGATTCGAGAGACCCAGTACTTC. This sequence encodes CASSVSIRETQYF. Looking up the rest from reference TRBV9 and TRBJ2-5 gives the full variable domain: DSGVTQTPKHLITATGQRVTLRCSPRSGDLSVYWYQQSLDQGLQFLIQYYNGEERAKGNILERFSAQQFPDLHSELNLSSLELGDSALYFCASSVSIRETQYFGPGTRLLVL.

The table lists this clone with a count of one. The chain links TRBV6-5 to TRBJ2-1, with D hard to call. The V end lost 10 bases, the J end lost 0 bases, and 7 bases lay between the germline ends. Per the germline V gene, CDR1 is MNHEY and CDR2 is SVGAGI. This CDR3 has 12 residues. The CDR3 DNA follows: TGTGCCACCCCGAGCTCCTACAATGAGCAGTTCTTC. It yields the protein CATPSSYNEQFF.

The CDR3 sequence: CASTPGGGSNQPQHF. In nucleotides, the CDR3 is TGTGCCAGTACCCCAGGGGGGGGAAGCAATCAGCCCCAGCATTTT. This chain joins TRBV19 and TRBJ1-5; 7 bases match TRBD1. The CDR3 is made up of 15 amino acids. With V trimmed by 7 bases and J by 1 base, 7 bases remained unmatched. CDR1 LNHDA and CDR2 SQIVND come from the germline V gene (reference sequence).

V and J are TRBV19 and TRBJ2-2; D remains ambiguous. Germline CDR1 is LNHDA and CDR2 is SQIVND (reference sequence). The CDR3 totals 17 residues. With 1 base removed from V and 0 bases from J, the gap between germline ends came to 12 bases. Written as DNA, the CDR3 is TGTGCCAGTAGTATAGGATTAGGGTTCGCGAACACCGGGGAGCTGTTTTTT. Translated: CASSIGLGFANTGELFF. Drawing the rest from reference TRBV19 and TRBJ2-2, the complete variable domain is DGGITQSPKYLFRKEGQNVTLSCEQNLNHDAMYWYRQDPGQGLRLIYYSQIVNDFQKGDIAEGYSVSREKKESFPLTVTSAQKNPTAFYLCASSIGLGFANTGELFFGEGSRLTVL.

The genes are TRBV24-1 and TRBJ2-2; D is possibly TRBD1 (6 bases). V was trimmed by 3 bases and J by 2 bases, leaving 9 bases between them. This CDR3 is built from 15 residues. Germline-derived CDR1 and CDR2 are KGHDR and SFDVKD. CDR3 DNA: TGTGCCACCAGTGATCGACAGGCTAACACCGGGGAGCTGTTTTTT. Its protein is CATSDRQANTGELFF.

The chain is built from TRBV11-2 and TRBJ2-2; D possibly corresponds to TRBD2 (5 bases). The V and J ends lost 4 bases and 3 bases respectively, with 12 bases between them. This CDR3 has 15 residues. Germline CDR1 SGHAT, CDR2 FQNNGV. The CDR3 here is CASSSDWFYTGELFF. The CDR3 DNA reads as TGTGCCAGCAGCTCGGACTGGTTTTACACCGGGGAGCTGTTTTTT.